The sequence of this T cell receptor beta chain was determined in a study of vaccination effects on CD4 cells after COVID-19. Overall study results and limits: There was marked clonal contraction among infection- and vaccine-induced clones late after vaccination. Healthy vaccine recipients' vaccine-induced clones were almost all SARS-CoV-2 mono-reactive.

Here immunoSEQ multiplex PCR was the method, and the copy in TCRdb shows in-frame clones only, minus some. The top ten clones hold around 1.5% of a sample with tens of thousands of clones, around 82% of them seen once. Peptide-pool stimulation followed by sequencing identified expanded antigen-specific CD4+ clonotypes in the ViraFEST assay. Researchers isolated CD4+ T cells once roughly ten days of culture had elapsed. Participants were given two doses of BNT162b2 or mRNA-1273 vaccine. Vaccine recipients lacked prior SARS-CoV-2 infection and had negative nucleocapsid antibodies. Days 3 and 7 saw half the medium replaced with IL-2 medium. Comment on this clone: Its matching antigen is unknown.

This CDR3 is built from 13 residues. The V gene end was trimmed by 4 bases and the J gene end by 5 bases; junction bases not matched to a gene: 4. Germline lookup yields CDR1 SGHTA and CDR2 FQGNSA. The chain joins TRBV7-2 to TRBJ1-2, with TRBD1 identical over 7 bases. This clonotype originated in a human donor who received a COVID-19 vaccine. Some clones in this sample may be carry-over from other donors' samples. The sample consisted of CD4+ T cells from PBMCs cultured with HCoV-NL63 spike peptides, taken after COVID-19 vaccination. The CDR3 is CASSSTGVYGYTF. For the CDR3, the DNA is TGTGCCAGCAGCTCCACAGGGGTGTATGGCTACACCTTC. Variable domain in full (rest from reference TRBV7-2 and TRBJ1-2): GAGVSQSPSNKVTEKGKDVELRCDPISGHTALYWYRQSLGQGLEFLIYFQGNSAPDKSGLPSDRFSAERTGGSVSTLTIQRTQQEDSAVYLCASSSTGVYGYTFGSGTRLTVV.